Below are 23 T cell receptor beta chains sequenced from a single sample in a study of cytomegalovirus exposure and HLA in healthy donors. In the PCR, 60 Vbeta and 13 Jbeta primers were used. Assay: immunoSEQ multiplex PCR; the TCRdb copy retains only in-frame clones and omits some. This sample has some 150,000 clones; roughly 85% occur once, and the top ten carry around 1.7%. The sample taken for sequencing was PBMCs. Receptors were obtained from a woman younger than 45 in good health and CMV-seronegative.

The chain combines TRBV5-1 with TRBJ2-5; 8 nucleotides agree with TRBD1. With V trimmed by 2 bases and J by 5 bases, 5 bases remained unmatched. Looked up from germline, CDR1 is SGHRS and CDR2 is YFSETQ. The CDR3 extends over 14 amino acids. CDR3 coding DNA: TGCGCCAGCAGCTTCGGACAGGGTATTGAGACCCAGTACTTC. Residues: CASSFGQGIETQYF.

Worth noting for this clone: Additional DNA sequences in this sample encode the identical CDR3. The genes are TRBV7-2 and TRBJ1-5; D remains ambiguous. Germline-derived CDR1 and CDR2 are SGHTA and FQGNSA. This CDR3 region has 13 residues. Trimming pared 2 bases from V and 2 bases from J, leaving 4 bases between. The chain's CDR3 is CASSLQGNQPQHF. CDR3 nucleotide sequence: TGTGCCAGCAGCTTACAGGGCAATCAGCCCCAGCATTTT.

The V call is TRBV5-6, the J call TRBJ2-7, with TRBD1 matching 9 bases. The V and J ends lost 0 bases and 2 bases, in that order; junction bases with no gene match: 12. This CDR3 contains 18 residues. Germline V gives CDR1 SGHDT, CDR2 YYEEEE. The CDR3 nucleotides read TGTGCCAGCAGCTTGGATTTGTCCGGGACAGGGATCGCCTACGAGCAGTACTTC. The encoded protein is CASSLDLSGTGIAYEQYF.

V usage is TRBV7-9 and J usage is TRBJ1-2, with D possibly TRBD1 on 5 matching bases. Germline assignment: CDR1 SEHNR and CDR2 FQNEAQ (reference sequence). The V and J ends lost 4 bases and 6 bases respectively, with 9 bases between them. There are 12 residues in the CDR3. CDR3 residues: CASSSWGDGYTF. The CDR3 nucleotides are TGTGCCAGCAGCTCCTGGGGCGATGGCTACACCTTC.

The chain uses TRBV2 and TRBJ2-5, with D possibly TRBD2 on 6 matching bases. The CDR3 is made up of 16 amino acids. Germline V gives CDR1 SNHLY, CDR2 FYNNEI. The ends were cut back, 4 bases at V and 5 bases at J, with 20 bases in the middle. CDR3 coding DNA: TGTGCCAGCAGTGGGCGGGATAGGACCCCGTGGGAGACCCAGTACTTC. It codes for CASSGRDRTPWETQYF.

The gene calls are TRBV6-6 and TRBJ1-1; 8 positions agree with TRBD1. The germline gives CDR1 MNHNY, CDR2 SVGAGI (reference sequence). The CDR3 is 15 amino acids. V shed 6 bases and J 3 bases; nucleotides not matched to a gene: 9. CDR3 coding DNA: TGTGCCAGCAGACACGACAGGGGAACCCACACTGAAGCTTTCTTT. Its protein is CASRHDRGTHTEAFF.

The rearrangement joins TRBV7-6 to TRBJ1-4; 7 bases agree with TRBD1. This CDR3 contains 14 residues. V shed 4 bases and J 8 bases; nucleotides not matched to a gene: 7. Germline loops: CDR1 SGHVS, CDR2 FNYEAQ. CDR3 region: CASSYHRGGEKLFF. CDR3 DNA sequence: TGTGCCAGCAGCTACCACAGGGGTGGGGAAAAACTGTTTTTT.

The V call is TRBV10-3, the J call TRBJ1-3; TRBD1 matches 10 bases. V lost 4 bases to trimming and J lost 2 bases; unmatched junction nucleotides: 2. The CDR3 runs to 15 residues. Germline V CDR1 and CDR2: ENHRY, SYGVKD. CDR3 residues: CAISAGQGAGNTIYF. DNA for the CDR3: TGTGCCATCAGTGCAGGACAGGGGGCTGGAAACACCATATATTTT.

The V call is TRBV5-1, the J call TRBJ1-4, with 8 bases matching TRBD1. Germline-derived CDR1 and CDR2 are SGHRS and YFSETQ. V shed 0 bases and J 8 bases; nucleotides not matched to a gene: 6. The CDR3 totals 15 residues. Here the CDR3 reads CASSLVDRGTEKLFF. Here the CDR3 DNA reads TGCGCCAGCAGCTTGGTTGACAGGGGAACCGAAAAACTGTTTTTT.

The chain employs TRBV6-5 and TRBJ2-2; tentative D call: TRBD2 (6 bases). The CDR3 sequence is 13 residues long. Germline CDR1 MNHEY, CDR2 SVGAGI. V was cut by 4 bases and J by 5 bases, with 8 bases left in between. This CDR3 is CASSLGGTGELFF. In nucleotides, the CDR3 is TGTGCCAGCAGTTTGGGGGGAACCGGGGAGCTGTTTTTT.

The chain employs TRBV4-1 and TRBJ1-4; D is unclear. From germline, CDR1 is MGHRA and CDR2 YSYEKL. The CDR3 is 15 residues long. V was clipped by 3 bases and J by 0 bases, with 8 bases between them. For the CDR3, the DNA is TGCGCCAGCAGCCACGTACAGACAACTAATGAAAAACTGTTTTTT. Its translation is CASSHVQTTNEKLFF.

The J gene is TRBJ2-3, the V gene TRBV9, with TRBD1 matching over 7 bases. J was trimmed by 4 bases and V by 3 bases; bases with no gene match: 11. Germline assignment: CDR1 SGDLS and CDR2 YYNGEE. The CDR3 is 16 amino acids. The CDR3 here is CASSAHGNRGADTQYF. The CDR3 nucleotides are TGTGCCAGCAGCGCTCATGGTAACAGGGGCGCAGATACGCAGTATTTT.

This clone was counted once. For the CDR3, the DNA is TGTGCCAGCAGCTTAGCGGACCCCTACGAGCAGTACTTC. Translation gives CASSLADPYEQYF. The chain joins TRBV5-4 to TRBJ2-7; D is perhaps TRBD2 (5 bases). Trimming cost V 2 bases and J 2 bases, with 8 bases left between them. Per germline, CDR1 SGHNT and CDR2 YYREEE (reference sequence). There are 13 residues in the CDR3.

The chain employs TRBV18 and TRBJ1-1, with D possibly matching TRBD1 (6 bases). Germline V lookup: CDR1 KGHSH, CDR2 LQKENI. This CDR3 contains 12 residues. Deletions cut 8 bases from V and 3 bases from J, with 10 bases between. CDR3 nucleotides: TGTGCCAGCCGCACAGGGCACACTGAAGCTTTCTTT. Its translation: CASRTGHTEAFF.

The CDR3 protein is CASSLEGLARIETQYF. The DNA of the CDR3 is TGCGCCAGCAGCTTGGAGGGGCTAGCGCGGATCGAGACCCAGTACTTC. The J gene is TRBJ2-5, the V gene TRBV5-1; possibly TRBD2 for D (6 bases). Trimming took off 0 bases at V and 5 bases at J, with 17 bases between the two ends. CDR3 length: 16 amino acids. Per the germline V gene, CDR1 is SGHRS and CDR2 is YFSETQ.

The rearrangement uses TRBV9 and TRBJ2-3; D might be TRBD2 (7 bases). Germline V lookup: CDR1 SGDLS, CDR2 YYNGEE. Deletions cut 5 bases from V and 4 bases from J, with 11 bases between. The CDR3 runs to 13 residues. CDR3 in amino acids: CASREGGSDTQYF. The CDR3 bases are TGTGCCAGCAGGGAGGGGGGGTCAGATACGCAGTATTTT.

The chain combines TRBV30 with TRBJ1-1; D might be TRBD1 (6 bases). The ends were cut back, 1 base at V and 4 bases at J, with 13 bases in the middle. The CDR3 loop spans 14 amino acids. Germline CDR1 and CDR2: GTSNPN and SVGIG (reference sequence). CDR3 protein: CAWSDQGLVTEAFF. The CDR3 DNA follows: TGTGCCTGGAGTGATCAGGGGCTGGTCACTGAAGCTTTCTTT.

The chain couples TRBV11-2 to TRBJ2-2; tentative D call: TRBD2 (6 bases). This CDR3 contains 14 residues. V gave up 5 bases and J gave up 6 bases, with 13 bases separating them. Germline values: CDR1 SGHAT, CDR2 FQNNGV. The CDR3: CASSPNPGAGELFF. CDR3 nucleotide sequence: TGTGCCAGCAGCCCGAACCCGGGGGCCGGGGAGCTGTTTTTT.

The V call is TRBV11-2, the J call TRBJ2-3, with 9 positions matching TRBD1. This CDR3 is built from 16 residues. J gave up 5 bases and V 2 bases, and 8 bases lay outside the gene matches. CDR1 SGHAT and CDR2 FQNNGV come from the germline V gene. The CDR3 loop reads CASSLYGTGSIDTQYF. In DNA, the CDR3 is TGTGCCAGCAGCTTATACGGGACAGGGTCTATAGATACGCAGTATTTT.

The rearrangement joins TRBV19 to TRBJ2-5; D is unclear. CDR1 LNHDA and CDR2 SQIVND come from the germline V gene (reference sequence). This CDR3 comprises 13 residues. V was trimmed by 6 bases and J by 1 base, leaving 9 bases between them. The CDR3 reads CASRWSSQETQYF. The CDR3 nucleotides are TGTGCCAGTAGATGGTCCAGCCAAGAGACCCAGTACTTC.

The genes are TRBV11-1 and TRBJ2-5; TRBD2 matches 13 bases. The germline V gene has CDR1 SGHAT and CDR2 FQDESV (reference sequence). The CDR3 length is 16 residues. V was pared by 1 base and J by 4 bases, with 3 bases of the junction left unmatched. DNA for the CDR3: TGTGCCAGCAGCTTAGGGACTAGCGGGGGACCAGAGACCCAGTACTTC. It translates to CASSLGTSGGPETQYF.

The CDR3 DNA sequence: TGTGCCAGTTTCGGGGGGGCGACAGATACGCAGTATTTT. Its translation: CASFGGATDTQYF. V is TRBV19 and J is TRBJ2-3, with TRBD2 identical over 8 bases. The J segment lost 3 bases and the V segment lost 8 bases, leaving 4 bases of the junction unmatched. The CDR3 length is 13 residues. Germline CDR1 is LNHDA and CDR2 is SQIVND (reference sequence).

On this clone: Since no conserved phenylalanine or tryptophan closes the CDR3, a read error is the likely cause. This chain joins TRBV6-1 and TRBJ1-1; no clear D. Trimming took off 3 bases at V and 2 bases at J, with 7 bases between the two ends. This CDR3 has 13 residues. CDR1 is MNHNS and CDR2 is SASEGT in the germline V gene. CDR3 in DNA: TGTGCCAGCAGTGATCGGGGAAACACTGAAGCTTTCCTT. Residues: CASSDRGNTEAFL.